This TCR beta chain was profiled in a study of human T cells and chemical hapten exposure. Whole-study context: Investigators sensitized about 2 cm by about 2 cm of upper inner arm skin with 2% DPC.

Time point defined: patch test 1, 2 weeks after DPC sensitization. Treatment specified: therapeutic diphenylcyclopropenone sensitization with weekly scalp DPC. J lost 6 bases, V lost 4 bases, and 6 bases had no gene match. Germline loops: CDR1 ENHRY, CDR2 SYGVKD. The CDR3 extends over 14 amino acids. The library labeled individual cDNA molecules by adding unique molecular identifiers to them. In TCRdb, the RACE reads were re-called with MiXCR into one record per CDR3 protein. Among about 100,000 distinct CDR3 sequences, approximately 10% were seen once, and the ten largest hold 2% to 2.5%. General study results and limits: In comparison with controls, expanded TCRs gave rise to a significantly larger number of large CDR3 similarity clusters. There was alopecia in the donors, so their immune response may differ from that of healthy people.

Note on this clonotype: As yet, its antigen is unknown.

This sample comprised whole blood, obtained in connection with sensitization to the hapten diphenylcyclopropenone (DPC). This chain joins TRBV10-3 and TRBJ2-7; 10 bases map to TRBD2. This TCR derives from a man aged 35-49 years with alopecia areata. Some clones in this sample may be carry-over from other donors' samples. Written as DNA, the CDR3 is TGTGCCATCAGTGGAGTAGCGGGAGGTGGCGAGCAGTACTTC. It codes for CAISGVAGGGEQYF.